These 10 T cell receptor beta chains originate from one sample sequenced in a study of CD8+ T cells in alopecia areata. It was cDNA, reverse transcribed from extracted RNA, that served as the sequencing template. Clones were read by immunoSEQ multiplex PCR, and TCRdb kept only the in-frame ones, dropping some. The table lists under 300,000 clones, about 68% of them singletons. The sequenced sample was CD4+ T cells sorted from blood, obtained at week 0. These receptors all stem from a human donor with alopecia areata.

This clone was observed once. The junction departs from germline at one end; a sequencing error may be responsible. V and J are TRBV2 and TRBJ1-6; 8 bases line up with TRBD1. The CDR3 has 14 residues. Germline CDR1 and CDR2: SNHLY and FYNNEI. CDR3 sequence (DNA): TGTGCCAGCAGCGAAGACAGGGGTTATTCACCCCTCCACTTT. It codes for CASSEDRGYSPLHF. Drawing the rest from reference TRBV2 and TRBJ1-6, the complete variable domain is EPEVTQTPSHQVTQMGQEVILRCVPISNHLYFYWYRQILGQKVEFLVSFYNNEISEKSEIFDDQFSVERPDGSNFTLKIRSTKLEDSAMYFCASSEDRGYSPLHFGNGTRLTVT.

The chain has TRBV30 and TRBJ1-2, with D perhaps TRBD1 (5 bases). Germline V gene data show CDR1 as GTSNPN and CDR2 as SVGIG (reference sequence). CDR3 length equals 13 residues. Trimming stripped 1 base from V and 4 bases from J, with 10 bases between. CDR3 DNA: TGTGCCTGGAGTGGTACAGGACTCTATGGCTACACCTTC. Its protein product is CAWSGTGLYGYTF.

This clone was detected a few times. The chain is built from TRBV10-3 and TRBJ2-1; 7 bases are a match to TRBD2. There are 15 residues in the CDR3. Losses at the gene ends were 7 bases for V and 7 bases for J; bases not matched to a gene: 13. Per germline, CDR1 ENHRY and CDR2 SYGVKD. CDR3 region: CAIKVGPGGSNEQFF. The CDR3 bases are TGTGCCATCAAAGTCGGGCCGGGGGGATCTAATGAGCAGTTCTTC.

The chain links TRBV6-5 to TRBJ1-4; possible D gene TRBD1, 5 bases. The CDR3 length is 14 residues. CDR1 MNHEY and CDR2 SVGAGI come from the germline V gene. V was shortened by 2 bases and J by 8 bases, with 12 bases between the two germline ends. The CDR3: CASSYRGPWEKLFF. The CDR3 DNA follows: TGTGCCAGCAGTTACAGGGGCCCGTGGGAAAAACTGTTTTTT.

The rearrangement uses TRBV5-6 and TRBJ2-7; D unclear. Germline V CDR1 and CDR2: SGHDT, YYEEEE. Deletions cut 1 base from V and 6 bases from J, with 8 bases between. This CDR3 is 12 amino acids long. The CDR3 sequence: CASSLNDIEQYF. As DNA, the CDR3 is TGTGCCAGCAGCTTGAACGACATCGAGCAGTACTTC.

The chain has TRBV2 and TRBJ2-5; D is unclear. Between the trimmed V and J ends, which lost 7 bases and 4 bases, there was a span of 10 bases. CDR1 and CDR2 (germline): SNHLY, FYNNEI. CDR3 length: 12 amino acids. CDR3 nucleotides: TGTGCCAGCATAACCACGGGAGAGACCCAGTACTTC. Residues: CASITTGETQYF.

The chain is built from TRBV30 and TRBJ1-1, with D unresolved. Trimming shortened V by 2 bases and J by 5 bases, and 6 bases separated the two germline ends. CDR1 is GTSNPN and CDR2 is SVGIG in the germline V gene (reference sequence). This CDR3 has 11 amino acids. The CDR3 DNA is TGTGCCTGGAGTAAGACGACTGAAGCTTTCTTT. It yields the protein CAWSKTTEAFF.

The chain couples TRBV7-6 to TRBJ2-2; D gene unclear. Germline CDR1 is SGHVS and CDR2 is FNYEAQ. This CDR3 is built from 15 residues. V was pared by 5 bases and J by 2 bases, with 12 bases between. Here the CDR3 reads CASSLDPINTGELFF. The CDR3 nucleotides are TGTGCCAGCAGCCTAGACCCCATTAACACCGGGGAGCTGTTTTTT.

In its sample, this clone was seen a few times. This sequence joins TRBV12-5 and TRBJ2-2; D remains unclear. The germline V and J ends were trimmed by 1 base and 6 bases, with 9 bases remaining between them. The CDR3 runs 14 residues. Germline V gene sequence: CDR1 LGHNT, CDR2 FRNRAP. The CDR3: CASGLGGPAGELFF. The CDR3 DNA is TGTGCTAGTGGTTTGGGCGGACCGGCCGGGGAGCTGTTTTTT.

The chain is built from TRBV4-3 and TRBJ1-4, with D hard to call. The CDR3 runs to 15 residues. V lost 5 bases and J lost 0, with 10 bases in between. Germline V gene data show CDR1 as LGHNA and CDR2 as YSLEER. The CDR3 nucleotides read TGCGCCAGCAGCTTGCACCTTGCAACTAATGAAAAACTGTTTTTT. Its translation is CASSLHLATNEKLFF.